This T cell receptor (beta chain) was found in a study of T cell responses to AZD1222 COVID-19 vaccine (dated by TCRdb to 2020 to 2023). For context, the study as a whole: A total of 233 trial participants underwent TCR sequencing, of whom some 210 received two doses of AZD1222 and approximately 25 received two doses of the MenACWY control vaccine. Trial participants were enrolled into age subgroups of 18-55, 56-69 and 70-plus years, which contained about 150, 28 and 57 TCR-sequenced participants, respectively. What the study reported, not specific to this receptor: Vaccine-associated CD4 TCRs spanned the whole spike protein, with dominant responses in regions 160-218 and 743-854. After two AZD1222 doses, both the breadth and the depth of spike-specific TCRs were significantly higher than at day 0 and than in MenACWY recipients. Reportedly, almost half of the unique spike-specific TCRs recognized epitopes lying outside the regions that are mutated in the B.1.351 and B.1.1.7 variants. Because no samples from the day 14 peak response were available, repertoires could be characterized only after the peak T cell response. The 56-69-year group was small, and its depth increase did not reach significance, likely because of low power. Conclusions about previously exposed vaccinees are limited, since just five or six AZD1222 recipients were seropositive for SARS-CoV-2 at baseline. Participants were mostly white British and included more females than males, and it was suggested by the authors that clonal diversity may have been underestimated.

Of note for this clone: Its antigen remains undetermined. No base quality values were provided; no much bigger clone lies one nucleotide off.

The time point label of this sample denotes: about 28 days (+/-7) after the second vaccine dose. AZD1222 recipients with second doses at about 4 weeks or about 12 weeks were pooled, because spike-specific TCR depth and breadth did not differ between schedules. Vaccinee samples came from UK trials COV001 and COV002, including a single-blind randomized controlled phase 2/3 trial of AZD1222 (ChAdOx1 nCoV-19) in healthy adults. Trial participant PBMC samples were collected at day 0 and day 28 after the second dose for TCRbeta chain sequencing. CDR1 and CDR2, looked up from the germline V gene, are SGHTA and FQGNSA. Trimming takes 5 bases from V and 0 bases from J, and the germline ends sit 12 bases apart. Including cysteine and phenylalanine, the CDR3 has 15 amino acids. The DNA shown is the 45-base CDR3, in frame from base 1. The CDR3 regions of human TCRbeta chains were analyzed by immunosequencing. The original methods were these. TCRs in the repertoires were compared against a reference library of SARS-CoV-2-specific TCRs that had been generated with the MIRA antigen-specificity platform. Breadth meant the fraction of unique TCRs that were SARS-CoV-2-associated, whereas depth meant the fraction of total T cells that were SARS-CoV-2-associated. Using the MIRA data, every spike-specific TCR was mapped to the spike region that the TCR reacted to and assigned to either a CD4 or a CD8 class. Log10-transformed breadth and depth values were compared by one-way ANOVA with Sidak's multiple comparisons tests. The source is immuneACCESS, and TCRdb retained only in-frame sequences with V and J called. Part of the clones is not carried over; for the studies checked, unresolved V genes explain less than half of this, and the remainder is unexplained. V, J and clone size derive from that table, while D and trimming were established from the DNA sequence. This sample gives more than 85,000 clones in total; approximately 88% of them show up just once. The top ten constitute 14% of the sample.

The V and J segments used are TRBV7-2 and TRBJ2-3, with a tentative D gene TRBD2 over 5 matching bases. This clonotype was sampled from an adult who received the AZD1222 COVID-19 vaccine. Material: peripheral blood, obtained 28 days after the second AZD1222 dose. The encoded CDR3 is CASSHSSGSTDTQYF. Here is the DNA: TGTGCCAGCAGCCATTCGAGCGGTAGCACAGATACGCAGTATTTT. With all but the CDR3 taken from the reference TRBV7-2 and TRBJ2-3 genes, the full variable domain is: GAGVSQSPSNKVTEKGKDVELRCDPISGHTALYWYRQSLGQGLEFLIYFQGNSAPDKSGLPSDRFSAERTGGSVSTLTIQRTQQEDSAVYLCASSHSSGSTDTQYFGPGTRLTVL.